What follows are 11 T cell receptor beta chains derived from one specimen sequenced in a study of blood T cell repertoires in COVID-19. Using immunoSEQ multiplex PCR, the repertoire was profiled, and TCRdb retains in-frame clones only, with some absent. Among 75,000 to 95,000 clones, 80% were seen once, and the ten largest hold about 12%. Material for sequencing was peripheral blood. The receptors were sampled from a woman in her forties with active or convalescent COVID-19.

This clone was picked up a small number of times. The chain recombines TRBV19 with TRBJ1-2, with D maybe TRBD1 (5 bases). The CDR3 extends over 16 amino acids. The germline V gene has CDR1 LNHDA and CDR2 SQIVND (reference sequence). Trimming cost V 3 bases and J 0 bases, with 14 bases left between them. In DNA, the CDR3 is TGTGCCAGTAGTATTATGCGGGGCAACTCTAACTATGGCTACACCTTC. This sequence encodes CASSIMRGNSNYGYTF. Together with reference TRBV19 and TRBJ1-2, the CDR3 gives the full variable domain: DGGITQSPKYLFRKEGQNVTLSCEQNLNHDAMYWYRQDPGQGLRLIYYSQIVNDFQKGDIAEGYSVSREKKESFPLTVTSAQKNPTAFYLCASSIMRGNSNYGYTFGSGTRLTVV.

The chain joins TRBV18 to TRBJ2-1; TRBD2 matches 7 bases. V trimming: 6 bases; J trimming: 8 bases; junction bases outside the gene matches: 7. Germline lookup yields CDR1 KGHSH and CDR2 LQKENI. The CDR3 runs 13 residues. In nucleotides, the CDR3 is TGTGCCAGCTCTTGGACTAGTACCGATGAGCAGTTCTTC. This sequence encodes CASSWTSTDEQFF.

The chain carries TRBV7-2 and TRBJ2-5; possibly TRBD1 for D (6 bases). The CDR3 runs 14 residues. Between the trimmed V and J ends, which lost 3 bases and 3 bases, there was a span of 11 bases. The germline CDR1 and CDR2 sequences are SGHTA and FQGNSA. In nucleotides, the CDR3 is TGTGCCAGCAGCTTGCAGGGGATCGAAGAGACCCAGTACTTC. Its translation: CASSLQGIEETQYF.

V is TRBV19 and J is TRBJ1-5; TRBD1 matches at 7 bases. Germline-derived CDR1 and CDR2 are LNHDA and SQIVND (reference sequence). This CDR3 region has 15 residues. V was clipped by 5 bases and J by 5 bases; unmatched bases: 9. CDR3 amino acids: CASSGDRDSYQPQHF. DNA for the CDR3: TGTGCCAGTAGTGGAGACAGGGATAGTTATCAGCCCCAGCATTTT.

This clone has a handful of counts. The chain couples TRBV24-1 to TRBJ2-2, with D possibly TRBD1 on 5 matching bases. This CDR3 is built from 14 residues. Germline loops: CDR1 KGHDR, CDR2 SFDVKD. V was trimmed by 8 bases and J by 2 bases, leaving 11 bases between them. This CDR3 reads CATTGRVNTGELFF. CDR3 nucleotides: TGTGCCACCACGGGCAGGGTAAACACCGGGGAGCTGTTTTTT.

This chain uses TRBV12-3 or TRBV12-4 with TRBJ1-4, with D possibly being TRBD1 (5 bases). Trimming stripped 5 bases from V and 5 bases from J, with 9 bases between. CDR3 length: 13 residues. The CDR3 region is CASSVAGNEKLFF. CDR3 bases: TGTGCCAGCAGTGTTGCAGGGAATGAAAAACTGTTTTTT.

V and J are TRBV4-3 and TRBJ2-7, with TRBD2 matching 14 bases. CDR1 is LGHNA, CDR2 YSLEER, per germline. Trimming took 0 bases from V and 2 from J; bases not matched to a gene: 6. This CDR3 comprises 18 residues. CDR3 region: CASSQERTSGGPAYEQYF. CDR3 DNA: TGCGCCAGCAGCCAAGAGAGGACTAGCGGGGGGCCTGCCTACGAGCAGTACTTC.

The chain recombines TRBV7-9 with TRBJ2-2; 8 bases match TRBD1. Germline V gene lookup returns CDR1 SEHNR and CDR2 FQNEAQ (reference sequence). V was pared by 5 bases and J by 3 bases, with 5 bases of the junction left unmatched. There are 15 residues in the CDR3. CDR3 protein: CASSPRTGHTGELFF. Here the CDR3 DNA reads TGTGCCAGCAGCCCTCGGACAGGGCACACCGGGGAGCTGTTTTTT.

The chain recombines TRBV27 with TRBJ2-2; tentatively, D is TRBD2 (6 bases). Germline V CDR1 and CDR2: MNHEY, SMNVEV (reference sequence). Trimming left V 0 bases short and J 4 bases short, with 12 bases between. There are 16 residues in the CDR3. CDR3 bases: TGTGCCAGCAGTTTATCGTTCGGGGGTGCCACCGGGGAGCTGTTTTTT. It encodes CASSLSFGGATGELFF.

This chain joins TRBV7-9 and TRBJ2-1; TRBD1 might be the D (6 bases). V was pared by 6 bases and J by 0 bases, with 18 bases between. The germline gives CDR1 SEHNR, CDR2 FQNEAQ (reference sequence). This CDR3 contains 17 residues. DNA of the CDR3: TGTGCCAGCAGTACTCGACCCGGACAGAGCTCCTACAATGAGCAGTTCTTC. Protein product: CASSTRPGQSSYNEQFF.

This clone was counted a few times. The J gene is TRBJ2-7, the V gene TRBV12-3 or TRBV12-4, with D hard to call. Trimming removed 5 bases from V and 5 bases from J, with 13 bases in between. The CDR3 loop spans 13 amino acids. CDR3 bases: TGTGCCAGCAGTCCTACAGAACCGGACGAGCAGTACTTC. Protein product: CASSPTEPDEQYF.